This TCR beta chain was identified during a study of cytomegalovirus exposure and HLA in healthy donors. General observations from the study: Rare TCR sequences dominated, though some public TCRs recurred in many donors. The authors enumerated roughly 160 TCR beta chains as linked to cytomegalovirus. That first-cohort TCR clusters tended to co-occur in the 95 to 150 validation repertoires was found in a later analysis. Reported results showed that the classifier diagnosed cytomegalovirus status with high specificity and sensitivity.

The V gene lost 6 bases and the J gene lost 7 bases, with 16 bases spanning the gap. This CDR3 is built from 14 residues. Germline CDR1 and CDR2: LGHNT and FRNRAP. In the case of this clone: Its antigen remains unknown.

Generated by immunoSEQ multiplex PCR, the TCRdb table keeps only in-frame clones and is missing some. The sample shows 150,000 to 200,000 clones, roughly three quarters of them seen only once. This chain connects TRBV12-5 to TRBJ2-1, with D perhaps matching TRBD2 (7 bases). This clonotype was sampled from a woman in her 30s in good health and CMV-seronegative. Specimen: PBMCs. CDR3 residues: CASGKLEGGNEQFF. The CDR3 DNA follows: TGTGCTAGTGGGAAATTGGAGGGGGGGAATGAGCAGTTCTTC.